Each of the 3 T cell receptor beta chains below was sequenced from the same sample in a study of blood T cell repertoires in COVID-19. Assay used: immunoSEQ multiplex PCR; TCRdb lists only in-frame clones, some missing. The repertoire holds over 200,000 clones, with approximately 90% as singletons. Specimen: PBMCs or T cells enriched from blood (not recorded which). Every receptor here comes from a man aged 30-40 years who had recovered from COVID-19.

The chain carries TRBV11-2 and TRBJ1-6; 11 bases fit TRBD1. Germline V CDR1 and CDR2: SGHAT, FQNNGV. CDR3 length: 16 residues. V lost 0 bases and J lost 13; bases outside the gene matches: 8. The CDR3 DNA reads as TGTGCCAGCAGCTTAGATCGGGGGACAGGGGGGTCCCCCCTCCACTTT. It encodes CASSLDRGTGGSPLHF.

This clone occurred once. The CDR3 sequence: CATSDDRAGGTDTQYF. The DNA for the CDR3 is TGTGCCACCAGTGATGACAGAGCGGGGGGCACAGATACGCAGTATTTT. This chain joins TRBV24-1 and TRBJ2-3, with 8 bases that match TRBD2. Germline V gives CDR1 KGHDR, CDR2 SFDVKD. The CDR3 extends over 16 amino acids. Trimming removed 3 bases from V and 1 base from J; junction bases left unmatched: 5.

This clone is medium-sized by share. The V and J genes are TRBV28 and TRBJ2-3; 8 bases fit TRBD2. The CDR3 is 15 residues long. CDR1 is MDHEN and CDR2 is SYDVKM in the germline V gene. V gave up 5 bases and J gave up 2 bases; unmatched junction bases: 6. CDR3 amino acids: CASSLLAAATDTQYF. CDR3 nucleotide sequence: TGTGCCAGCAGTCTACTAGCGGCCGCCACAGATACGCAGTATTTT.